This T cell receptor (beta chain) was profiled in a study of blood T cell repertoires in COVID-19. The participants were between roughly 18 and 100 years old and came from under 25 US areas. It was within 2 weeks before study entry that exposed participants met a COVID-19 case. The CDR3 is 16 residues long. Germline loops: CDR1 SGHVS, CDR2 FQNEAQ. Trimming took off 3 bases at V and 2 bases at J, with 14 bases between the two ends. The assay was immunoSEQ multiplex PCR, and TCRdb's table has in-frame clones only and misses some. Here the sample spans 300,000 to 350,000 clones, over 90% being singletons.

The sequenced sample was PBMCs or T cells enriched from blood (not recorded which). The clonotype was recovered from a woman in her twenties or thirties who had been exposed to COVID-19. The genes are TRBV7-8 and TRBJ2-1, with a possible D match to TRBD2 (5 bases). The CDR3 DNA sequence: TGTGCCAGCAGCTTTACGGGATCTCTGACCTACAATGAGCAGTTCTTC. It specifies CASSFTGSLTYNEQFF.